This is a list of T cell receptor beta chains from one sample in a study of T cell repertoires in cytomegalovirus infection. A single record per CDR3 protein comes from TCRdb applying MiXCR to the reads. Of some 320,000 distinct CDR3 sequences detected, more than 8% appear once; the ten largest clones hold approximately 4.7%. The material sequenced was PBMCs. The receptors here all came from a human donor in good health (CMV status not recorded). Some clones in this sample may be carry-over from other donors' samples. Each CDR3 is given with its conserved first and last residue. Each record gives: V gene, CDR3 protein.

TRBV27	CASSPWTSGSDEQYF
TRBV2	CASRTGTVSYEQYF
TRBV7-2	CASTLSGVAGGRETQYF
TRBV7-2	CASSQAGSYTGELFF
TRBV7-2	CASSGGVQETQYF
TRBV20-1	CSAPLVGYNEKLFF
TRBV20-1	CSAKDSFFWGGTLGAFF
TRBV7-3	CASSEKGGYGYTF
TRBV6-6	CASSTDRRASGSIIQETQYF
TRBV10-1	CASSRDRAAEAFF
TRBV10-3	CAISASGRNTEAFF
TRBV20-1	CSAQIGQETQYF
TRBV7-9	CASGQITYEQYF
TRBV28	CASSLERGGYSPLHF
TRBV7-9	CASSFSHGSYEQYF
TRBV2	CASADYQETQYF
TRBV7-8	CASSLWGQGGVNQPQHF
TRBV5-5	CASSLEGTSGGPKIYNEQFF
TRBV6-1	CASRLAGSQDHTF
TRBV12-5	CASGLRTGGRQPQHF
TRBV6-2/TRBV6-3	CASRPQGATYEQYF
TRBV12-3/TRBV12-4	CASSLSLGGSGTEAFF
TRBV7-2	CASSSDGTSGYNEQFF
TRBV4-1	CASSHVGENEQYF
TRBV28	CASSFSRPGELFF
TRBV7-2	CASSLFVRGQLGEQYF
TRBV12-5	CASAPSDHNEQFF
TRBV20-1	CSARDTTQYNEQFF
TRBV20-1	CSARRAGSGELFF
TRBV7-8	CASSLGRMGKRSTDTQYF
TRBV19	CASSIGRSGTDTQYF
TRBV6-4	CASSPVGGRVLSDYGYTF
TRBV20-1	CSAIGLAGEQYF
TRBV11-2	CASRPTGGSMTQYF
TRBV4-1	CASSQGQNYGYTF
TRBV7-2	CASSLGRDRGFYLPLHF
TRBV6-5	CASSRDRAGSYEQYF
TRBV7-7	CASSSKLGQDRTGELFF
TRBV7-2	CASSPGQGLAKNIQYF
TRBV7-2	CASSHVISYEQYF
TRBV30	CAWSRGGGYEQYF
TRBV12-3/TRBV12-4	CASSFAGPGNTIYF
TRBV12-3/TRBV12-4	CASSSIIEVNEQFF
TRBV19	CASSIGGRTDTQYF
TRBV4-1	CASSQDVGGAEAFF
TRBV5-4	CASSFDRSSYEQYF
TRBV6-6	CASSYSNRGSYEQYF
TRBV7-6	CASSLEAGRQGEQYF
TRBV10-3	CAISESGGTQHF
TRBV18	CASSLQGAGYGYTF
TRBV19	CASSIGDRTGELFF
TRBV19	CASRESVKATQYF
TRBV5-5	CASSFLEGNTEAFF
TRBV7-2	CASTLALARGGELFF
TRBV7-9	CASSLLGGGDREQYF
TRBV2	CASSALRGSNEQYF
TRBV10-3	CAIKEGNSGNTIYF
TRBV4-1	CASSPEGGPSYEQYF